The 32 T cell receptor beta chains in this list originate from one sample, sequenced in a study of cytomegalovirus exposure and HLA in healthy donors. PCR employed 60 Vbeta and 13 Jbeta primers. The data were produced by immunoSEQ multiplex PCR, yet TCRdb's version contains in-frame clones alone and is incomplete. The table shows around 64,000 clones, with roughly 90% occurring only once. Sequences were obtained from PBMCs. Source of these receptors: a woman aged 30 to 39 in good health and CMV-seronegative.

This clone was counted a few times. The rearrangement uses TRBV7-2 and TRBJ1-5; D is unclear. This CDR3 has 15 amino acids. Germline loops: CDR1 SGHTA, CDR2 FQGNSA. The V gene lost 1 base and the J gene lost 0 bases, with 7 bases spanning the gap. The CDR3 sequence is CASSLVTNSNQPQHF. Written as DNA, the CDR3 is TGTGCCAGCAGCTTAGTAACAAATAGCAATCAGCCCCAGCATTTT.

The V gene is TRBV5-1, the J gene TRBJ2-3; 12 bases are a match to TRBD2. The CDR3 loop spans 16 amino acids. Germline CDR1 and CDR2: SGHRS and YFSETQ. V was clipped by 0 bases and J by 3 bases; unmatched bases: 2. The DNA of the CDR3 is TGCGCCAGCAGCTTGGGGCTAGCGGGAGGGACAGATACGCAGTATTTT. It is translated as CASSLGLAGGTDTQYF. The variable domain in full, completed from reference TRBV5-1 and TRBJ2-3, reads KAGVTQTPRYLIKTRGQQVTLSCSPISGHRSVSWYQQTPGQGLQFLFEYFSETQRNKGNFPGRFSGRQFSNSRSEMNVSTLELGDSALYLCASSLGLAGGTDTQYFGPGTRLTVL.

The chain recombines TRBV2 with TRBJ1-5, with 9 bases matching TRBD1. V was clipped by 6 bases and J by 0 bases; unmatched bases: 6. This CDR3 comprises 16 residues. Germline CDR1 SNHLY, CDR2 FYNNEI. The CDR3 region is CASSRTGDNSNQPQHF. CDR3 in DNA: TGTGCCAGCAGCCGGACAGGGGACAATAGCAATCAGCCCCAGCATTTT.

V gene TRBV11-2 combines with J gene TRBJ2-7, with 9 bases lining up with TRBD1. Per the germline V gene, CDR1 is SGHAT and CDR2 is FQNNGV. J gave up 3 bases and V 6 bases, and 9 bases lay outside the gene matches. There are 15 residues in the CDR3. The CDR3 loop is CASRVPGTGHYEQYF. As DNA, the CDR3 is TGTGCCAGCAGGGTACCCGGGACAGGGCACTACGAGCAGTACTTC.

This clone occurred once. The V call is TRBV7-9, the J call TRBJ2-3; 7 nucleotides line up with TRBD2. The CDR3 is made up of 15 amino acids. Germline V gives CDR1 SEHNR, CDR2 FQNEAQ (reference sequence). Losses at the gene ends were 3 bases for V and 1 base for J; bases not matched to a gene: 4. In DNA form, the CDR3 reads TGTGCCAGCAGCTTCTTTGCGGGGGGCACAGATACGCAGTATTTT. As protein: CASSFFAGGTDTQYF.

The gene calls are TRBV11-2 and TRBJ1-1; weak D call: TRBD1 (5 bases). CDR3 size: 13 residues. Germline V CDR1 and CDR2: SGHAT, FQNNGV. Trimming pared 3 bases from V and 1 base from J, leaving 6 bases between. The CDR3 DNA reads as TGTGCCAGCAGCTTGGGGGGGAACACTGAAGCTTTCTTT. Encoded protein: CASSLGGNTEAFF.

The chain couples TRBV2 to TRBJ2-2; TRBD2 matches 7 bases. V trimming: 11 bases; J trimming: 4 bases; junction bases outside the gene matches: 10. The CDR3 is 14 amino acids. Germline lookup yields CDR1 SNHLY and CDR2 FYNNEI. As DNA, the CDR3 is TGTGCCGATCGAGAGGGCGGGGGCACCGGGGAGCTGTTTTTT. It translates to CADREGGGTGELFF.

The chain uses TRBV11-3 and TRBJ2-7; D perhaps matches TRBD2 (6 bases). The germline gives CDR1 SGHNT, CDR2 YENEEA. With 4 bases removed from V and 7 bases from J, the gap between germline ends came to 14 bases. CDR3 length equals 13 residues. The CDR3 bases are TGTGCCAGCAGCTCTGGTGACCGGGGGGAGCAGTACTTC. Translated, it gives CASSSGDRGEQYF.

Regarding this clone: One end of the junction is discordant with germline, which a read error may explain. The gene calls are TRBV6-1 and TRBJ2-3; 15 bases agree with TRBD2. Per the germline V gene, CDR1 is MNHNS and CDR2 is SASEGT. CDR3 length: 15 residues. The CDR3 region is CASSEGTSGRNTQYF. CDR3 nucleotide sequence: TGTGCCAGCAGCGAAGGGACTAGCGGGAGGAATACGCAGTATTTT.

This clone was detected a few times. The rearrangement links TRBV5-1 to TRBJ1-6, with TRBD1 as a possible D gene (6 bases). This CDR3 region has 15 residues. V was pared by 6 bases and J by 3 bases, with 13 bases between. The V gene's germline CDR1 is SGHRS and CDR2 YFSETQ. For the CDR3, the DNA is TGCGCCAGCACCAGCGCAGGGGACTATAATTCACCCCTCCACTTT. Amino acids: CASTSAGDYNSPLHF.

V usage is TRBV7-2 and J usage is TRBJ2-2; 8 nucleotides line up with TRBD2. Trimming at V came to 0 bases and at J to 5 bases, leaving 5 bases not matched to a gene. The CDR3 extends over 16 amino acids. Per germline, CDR1 SGHTA and CDR2 FQGNSA. This chain's CDR3 is CASSLAGGLVTGELFF. The CDR3 DNA reads TGTGCCAGCAGCTTAGCGGGGGGACTAGTGACCGGGGAGCTGTTTTTT.

This clone has just one count. The V and J genes are TRBV29-1 and TRBJ1-3; D gene unclear. The CDR3 spans 14 residues. Trimming took 0 bases from V and 0 from J, leaving 6 bases between them. Germline lookup yields CDR1 SQVTM and CDR2 ANQGSEA. CDR3 protein: CSVEEAGSGNTIYF. In nucleotides, the CDR3 is TGCAGCGTTGAAGAGGCGGGCTCTGGAAACACCATATATTTT.

The chain has TRBV18 and TRBJ2-5, with D maybe TRBD2 (6 bases). Germline CDR1 reads KGHSH; CDR2 reads LQKENI. The V end lost 3 bases, the J end lost 2 bases, and 10 bases lay between the germline ends. This CDR3 has 14 residues. Written as DNA, the CDR3 is TGTGCCAGCTCACCCTCAAGCGGGCAAGAGACCCAGTACTTC. Amino acid sequence: CASSPSSGQETQYF.

The chain employs TRBV28 and TRBJ2-4, with 8 bases lining up with TRBD1. CDR1 and CDR2 from the germline V gene are MDHEN and SYDVKM. The CDR3 runs to 17 residues. V shed 2 bases and J 2 bases; nucleotides not matched to a gene: 8. In DNA, the CDR3 is TGTGCCAGCAGTTTAAGTCCGGACAGGGCTACCAAAAACATTCAGTACTTC. It is translated as CASSLSPDRATKNIQYF.

V usage is TRBV9 and J usage is TRBJ2-7; TRBD1 matches 8 bases. With 6 bases clipped from V and 6 bases from J, the junction kept 14 bases outside the gene matches. CDR1 is SGDLS and CDR2 is YYNGEE in the germline V gene. The CDR3 is 15 residues long. The CDR3 nucleotides read TGTGCCAGCACCAGAACCGGGACAGGCGATACCGAGCAGTACTTC. Its translation: CASTRTGTGDTEQYF. Filled out from reference TRBV9 and TRBJ2-7, the complete variable domain reads DSGVTQTPKHLITATGQRVTLRCSPRSGDLSVYWYQQSLDQGLQFLIQYYNGEERAKGNILERFSAQQFPDLHSELNLSSLELGDSALYFCASTRTGTGDTEQYFGPGTRLTVT.

The chain joins TRBV28 to TRBJ2-3, with 8 bases matching TRBD2. The length of the CDR3 is 14 residues. Trimming at V came to 5 bases and at J to 3 bases, leaving 4 bases not matched to a gene. CDR1 and CDR2 from the germline V gene are MDHEN and SYDVKM. CDR3 residues: CASSPGTRTDTQYF. Here the CDR3 DNA reads TGTGCCAGCAGTCCCGGGACTAGGACAGATACGCAGTATTTT.

The chain is built from TRBV11-2 and TRBJ2-5; the match to TRBD2 covers 16 bases. This CDR3 spans 18 amino acids. V lost 1 base to trimming and J lost 5 bases; unmatched junction nucleotides: 7. CDR1 and CDR2 (germline): SGHAT, FQNNGV. CDR3 in amino acids: CASSLGGLAGGIGETQYF. CDR3 nucleotide sequence: TGTGCCAGCAGCTTAGGGGGACTAGCGGGAGGGATAGGGGAGACCCAGTACTTC.

The chain employs TRBV2 and TRBJ2-2, with TRBD2 matching 7 bases. The germline V gene encodes CDR1 SNHLY and CDR2 FYNNEI. The V segment lost 10 bases and the J segment 6 bases; nucleotides outside the gene matches: 14. The CDR3 contains 15 residues. The CDR3 coding sequence is TGTGCCACGTCCAAGGCAGCGGGATTGGCCGGGGAGCTGTTTTTT. Translation: CATSKAAGLAGELFF.

This clone was detected a few times. V is TRBV5-1 and J is TRBJ1-6; TRBD1 agrees at 7 bases. Germline trimming cut 3 bases from V and 0 bases from J; bases unmatched to any gene: 3. This CDR3 region has 16 residues. CDR1 and CDR2 (germline): SGHRS, YFSETQ. CDR3 sequence (DNA): TGCGCCAGCAGCTCAGGGGGTAGCTCCTATAATTCACCCCTCCACTTT. This encodes CASSSGGSSYNSPLHF.

The J gene is TRBJ2-7, the V gene TRBV9, with 11 bases aligning to TRBD2. The CDR3 is 16 residues long. The ends lost 1 base at V and 4 bases at J; junction bases unmatched: 7. Germline CDR1 SGDLS, CDR2 YYNGEE. The CDR3 DNA is TGTGCCAGCAGCGTATTAGGGACTAGCGGAGTTTACGAGCAGTACTTC. This sequence encodes CASSVLGTSGVYEQYF.

V usage is TRBV6-1 and J usage is TRBJ1-5; 7 nucleotides agree with TRBD1. Looked up from germline, CDR1 is MNHNS and CDR2 is SASEGT. Trimming at V came to 2 bases and at J to 2 bases, leaving 6 bases not matched to a gene. The CDR3 runs 16 residues. This CDR3 is CASSEQGGLGNQPQHF. Written as DNA, the CDR3 is TGTGCCAGCAGTGAACAGGGGGGCCTGGGCAATCAGCCCCAGCATTTT.

This clone has a single count. CDR3 sequence: CASSSPGQENEKLFF. In DNA, the CDR3 is TGTGCCAGCAGCTCTCCGGGACAGGAGAATGAAAAACTGTTTTTT. V and J are TRBV5-4 and TRBJ1-4; TRBD1 agrees at 8 bases. Germline values: CDR1 SGHNT, CDR2 YYREEE (reference sequence). Trimming removed 3 bases from V and 5 bases from J; junction bases left unmatched: 6. The CDR3 length is 15 residues.

This chain links TRBV19 with TRBJ1-3, with D maybe TRBD1 (6 bases). Germline CDR1 reads LNHDA; CDR2 reads SQIVND (reference sequence). Trimming stripped 1 base from V and 4 bases from J, with 11 bases between. CDR3 size: 15 residues. CDR3 nucleotide sequence: TGTGCCAGTAGTATAGCAGGGGCCGCCGGAAACACCATATATTTT. It specifies CASSIAGAAGNTIYF.

The rearrangement uses TRBV10-3 and TRBJ2-1, with D hard to call. The CDR3 is 17 residues long. CDR1 is ENHRY and CDR2 is SYGVKD in the germline V gene. Trimming pared 0 bases from V and 0 bases from J, leaving 12 bases between. DNA of the CDR3: TGTGCCATCAGTGAGTCCAGGCTAAGAAGCTCCTACAATGAGCAGTTCTTC. Translated, it gives CAISESRLRSSYNEQFF.

The V call is TRBV27, the J call TRBJ2-5; maybe TRBD2 (6 bases). The CDR3 is made up of 13 amino acids. With 3 bases removed from V and 6 bases from J, the gap between germline ends came to 11 bases. The germline gives CDR1 MNHEY, CDR2 SMNVEV (reference sequence). CDR3 sequence (DNA): TGTGCCAGCAGTTTCGCGGGGTTCAAGACCCAGTACTTC. This codes for CASSFAGFKTQYF.

The rearrangement uses TRBV2 and TRBJ2-2; 8 bases line up with TRBD1. The CDR3 has 15 amino acids. With V trimmed by 6 bases and J by 7 bases, 10 bases remained unmatched. Germline V gene data show CDR1 as SNHLY and CDR2 as FYNNEI. CDR3 nucleotides: TGTGCCAGCAGAACCGACAGGGGTCACGGCGGGGAGCTGTTTTTT. Its protein is CASRTDRGHGGELFF.

The chain employs TRBV18 and TRBJ1-3; D ambiguous. The CDR3 has 16 residues. CDR1 is KGHSH, CDR2 LQKENI, per germline. The V end lost 3 bases, the J end lost 0 bases, and 12 bases lay between the germline ends. The DNA for the CDR3 is TGTGCCAGCTCACCCGAGACATATAGCTCTGGAAACACCATATATTTT. It yields the protein CASSPETYSSGNTIYF. The variable domain in full, completed from reference TRBV18 and TRBJ1-3, reads NAGVMQNPRHLVRRRGQEARLRCSPMKGHSHVYWYRQLPEEGLKFMVYLQKENIIDESGMPKERFSAEFPKEGPSILRIQQVVRGDSAAYFCASSPETYSSGNTIYFGEGSWLTVV.

The chain recombines TRBV29-1 with TRBJ1-2; D is uncertain. There are 12 residues in the CDR3. In germline, CDR1 is SQVTM, CDR2 ANQGSEA. V was clipped by 5 bases and J by 6 bases, with 13 bases between them. CDR3 protein: CSVLEGDHGYTF. For the CDR3, the DNA is TGCAGCGTTTTAGAGGGAGATCATGGCTACACCTTC. Full variable domain (outside the CDR3, taken from reference TRBV29-1 and TRBJ1-2): SAVISQKPSRDICQRGTSLTIQCQVDSQVTMMFWYRQQPGQSLTLIATANQGSEATYESGFVIDKFPISRPNLTFSTLTVSNMSPEDSSIYLCSVLEGDHGYTFGSGTRLTVV.

The chain's CDR3 is CASSLPSGNTGELFF. The CDR3 nucleotides are TGCGCCAGCAGCTTGCCTAGCGGGAACACCGGGGAGCTGTTTTTT. V is TRBV5-1 and J is TRBJ2-2; 7 bases map to TRBD2. This CDR3 has 15 amino acids. The V and J ends lost 1 base and 1 base, in that order; junction bases with no gene match: 1. Germline V gene lookup returns CDR1 SGHRS and CDR2 YFSETQ.

CDR3 DNA sequence: TGCGCCACCCGGGACGAAGGGGGATACGAGCAGTACTTC. It encodes CATRDEGGYEQYF. This rearrangement joins TRBV10-1 to TRBJ2-7; possible D gene TRBD1, 6 bases. The CDR3 consists of 13 residues. CDR1 and CDR2 from the germline V gene are WNHNN and SYGVQD (reference sequence). The V gene lost 10 bases and the J gene lost 4 bases, with 17 bases spanning the gap.

The chain recombines TRBV25-1 with TRBJ1-4; TRBD1 agrees at 7 bases. With V trimmed by 3 bases and J by 0 bases, 7 bases remained unmatched. The germline V gene has CDR1 MGHDK and CDR2 SYGVNS. The CDR3 length is 17 residues. The CDR3 loop reads CASSDLGQPATNEKLFF. CDR3 nucleotide sequence: TGTGCCAGCAGTGACCTGGGACAGCCTGCAACTAATGAAAAACTGTTTTTT.

This clone occurred once. Its ends do not fully match the called genes, so a read error is possible. This rearrangement joins TRBV7-7 to TRBJ2-7, with D tentatively TRBD1 (8 bases). This CDR3 is built from 13 residues. Germline V gene lookup returns CDR1 SSHAT and CDR2 FNYEAQ (reference sequence). The CDR3 region is CASSLNRGGEQYF. CDR3 DNA: TGTGCTAGCAGCTTAAACAGGGGGGGCGAGCAGTACTTC.